These 11 T cell receptor beta chains were sequenced from one sample in a study of siplizumab effects on memory and regulatory T cells. The assay was immunoSEQ multiplex PCR, and TCRdb's table has in-frame clones only and misses some. The sample carries approximately 100,000 clones, about 92% recorded once. Sequences were obtained from Tregs sorted from blood. These receptors were taken from a human donor in good health.

The CDR3 sequence: CASSESGGLAEDTQYF. CDR3 sequence (DNA): TGCGCCAGCAGTGAGTCGGGGGGACTAGCGGAAGATACGCAGTATTTT. V gene TRBV10-1 combines with J gene TRBJ2-3, with 11 bases lining up with TRBD2. V was pared by 0 bases and J by 5 bases, with 4 bases of the junction left unmatched. Germline V gene lookup returns CDR1 WNHNN and CDR2 SYGVQD (reference sequence). The CDR3 runs to 16 residues.

This clone was observed a single time. The chain links TRBV10-1 to TRBJ2-3, with 7 positions matching TRBD1. V trimming: 5 bases; J trimming: 4 bases; junction bases outside the gene matches: 3. Germline CDR1 WNHNN, CDR2 SYGVQD (reference sequence). The CDR3 contains 13 residues. The CDR3: CASSRQGADTQYF. The CDR3 DNA follows: TGCGCCAGCAGTAGGCAGGGGGCAGATACGCAGTATTTT.

On this clone itself: A read error may produce the germline difference seen at one junction end. V gene TRBV6-6 combines with J gene TRBJ1-1; 10 bases match TRBD1. There are 10 residues in the CDR3. Per germline, CDR1 MNHNY and CDR2 SVGAGI (reference sequence). The CDR3 DNA reads as TGTGCCAGCCTCAAAGGGACAGGGGTGTTT. This translates into CASLKGTGVF.

The rearrangement links TRBV5-1 to TRBJ2-2; D gene unclear. Trimming shortened V by 3 bases and J by 4 bases, and 13 bases separated the two germline ends. CDR3 length equals 15 residues. Germline CDR1 SGHRS, CDR2 YFSETQ. CDR3 nucleotides: TGCGCCAGCAGCTCTGGAGCGTCGACCACCGGGGAGCTGTTTTTT. It is translated as CASSSGASTTGELFF.

The CDR3 DNA is TGTGCCAGCAGTCAACCCCGGGGGGACACCTTCTTCTACACCTTC. Its translation is CASSQPRGDTFFYTF. V gene TRBV7-9 combines with J gene TRBJ1-2; D is perhaps TRBD1 (6 bases). With 6 bases removed from V and 10 bases from J, the gap between germline ends came to 24 bases. Looked up from germline, CDR1 is SEHNR and CDR2 is FQNEAQ (reference sequence). The CDR3 is 15 residues long.

The gene calls are TRBV29-1 and TRBJ1-2; D uncertain. Deletions cut 4 bases from V and 5 bases from J, with 14 bases between. CDR3 length: 13 residues. Germline V gene lookup returns CDR1 SQVTM and CDR2 ANQGSEA. Written as DNA, the CDR3 is TGCAGCGTTGGTGTGGGTTATGGTTATGGCTACACCTTC. Translation: CSVGVGYGYGYTF.

CDR3 region: CAISAESETQYF. The CDR3 nucleotides read TGTGCCATCAGTGCCGAATCAGAGACCCAGTACTTC. J is TRBJ2-5 and V is TRBV10-3; no clear D gene. The germline V gene has CDR1 ENHRY and CDR2 SYGVKD. Trimming removed 4 bases from V and 4 bases from J, with 7 bases in between. This CDR3 spans 12 amino acids.

The chain combines TRBV5-4 with TRBJ2-5; 9 bases map to TRBD2. Trimming at V came to 1 base and at J to 4 bases, leaving 2 bases not matched to a gene. CDR1 and CDR2 from the germline V gene are SGHNT and YYREEE (reference sequence). The CDR3 consists of 14 residues. CDR3 loop: CASSLLAGVETQYF. The CDR3 nucleotides are TGTGCCAGCAGCTTGTTAGCGGGGGTAGAGACCCAGTACTTC.

The chain combines TRBV4-1 with TRBJ2-1; D call uncertain. Per germline, CDR1 MGHRA and CDR2 YSYEKL. The V end was cut by 4 bases, the J end by 0 bases, with 10 bases between. The CDR3 is 15 amino acids. The CDR3 loop is CASSPLHGSYNEQFF. The CDR3 nucleotides read TGCGCCAGCAGCCCCCTCCACGGCTCCTACAATGAGCAGTTCTTC.

This sequence joins TRBV5-4 and TRBJ2-5; maybe TRBD2 (7 bases). The germline gives CDR1 SGHNT, CDR2 YYREEE (reference sequence). The CDR3 is made up of 16 amino acids. The germline V and J ends were trimmed by 3 bases and 7 bases, with 22 bases remaining between them. This CDR3 reads CASSSGGGDKRWTQYF. In nucleotides, the CDR3 is TGTGCCAGCAGCTCTGGTGGGGGGGACAAGAGGTGGACCCAGTACTTC.

The rearrangement links TRBV28 to TRBJ2-7; D unresolved. Germline V gene sequence: CDR1 MDHEN, CDR2 SYDVKM. The CDR3 covers 10 residues. The ends were cut back, 3 bases at V and 7 bases at J, with 4 bases in the middle. For the CDR3, the DNA is TGTGCCAGCAGTTTCAGGGAGCAGTACTTC. Its protein product is CASSFREQYF.